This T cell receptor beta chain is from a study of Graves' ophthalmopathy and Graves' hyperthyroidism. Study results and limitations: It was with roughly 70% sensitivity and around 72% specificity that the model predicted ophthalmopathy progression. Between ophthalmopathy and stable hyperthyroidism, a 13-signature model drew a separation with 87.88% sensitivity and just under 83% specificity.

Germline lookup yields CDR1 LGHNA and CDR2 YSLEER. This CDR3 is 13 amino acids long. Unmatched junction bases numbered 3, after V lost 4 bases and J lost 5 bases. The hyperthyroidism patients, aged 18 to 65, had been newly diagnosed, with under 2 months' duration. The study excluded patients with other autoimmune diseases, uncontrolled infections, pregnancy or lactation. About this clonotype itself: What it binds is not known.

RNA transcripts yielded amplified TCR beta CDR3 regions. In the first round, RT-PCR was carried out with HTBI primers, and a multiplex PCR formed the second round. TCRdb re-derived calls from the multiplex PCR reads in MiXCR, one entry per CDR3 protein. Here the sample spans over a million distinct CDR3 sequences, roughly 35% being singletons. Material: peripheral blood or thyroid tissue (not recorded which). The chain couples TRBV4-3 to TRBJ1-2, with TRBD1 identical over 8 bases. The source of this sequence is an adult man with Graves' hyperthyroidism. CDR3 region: CASSRTGSYGYTF. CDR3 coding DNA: TGCGCCAGCAGCCGGACAGGGAGTTATGGCTACACCTTC.